This T cell receptor (beta chain) is from a study of T cell responses to AZD1222 COVID-19 vaccine. Study observations and caveats: Spike-specific TCR breadth and depth both grew after two AZD1222 doses.

The assay was immunoSEQ multiplex PCR, and TCRdb's table has in-frame clones only and misses some. This table has roughly 150,000 clones, 88% appearing once. The CDR3 totals 11 residues. Second-dose intervals near 4 or 12 weeks were combined. A note on this clone: Antigen unknown.

The rearrangement uses TRBV21-1 and TRBJ1-2. TRBV21-1 is a known pseudogene. The TCR was taken from an adult who received the AZD1222 COVID-19 vaccine. The sequencing used peripheral blood, collected 28 days after the second AZD1222 dose. The CDR3 sequence: CASRRVYGYTF. The CDR3 DNA reads as TGTGCCAGTCGACGAGTCTATGGCTACACCTTC.